This T cell receptor beta chain was sequenced during a study of cytomegalovirus exposure and HLA in healthy donors. Germline V gene lookup returns CDR1 SGDLS and CDR2 YYNGEE. CDR3 length: 16 amino acids. Germline trimming cut 3 bases from V and 2 bases from J; bases unmatched to any gene: 6. Vbeta (60) and Jbeta (13) primers were used in the PCR. Profiled with immunoSEQ multiplex PCR; TCRdb holds only in-frame clones, not every one. Seen here are about 130,000 clones, 82% observed once, and the top ten hold approximately 10%. The chain joins TRBV9 to TRBJ2-3; 10 nucleotides align to TRBD2. Sequencing was performed on PBMCs. The TCR originated in a male donor in good health and CMV-seropositive. CDR3 sequence: CASSALAGDPTDTQYF. As DNA, the CDR3 is TGTGCCAGCAGCGCTCTAGCGGGAGACCCCACAGATACGCAGTATTTT.